Listed here are 3 T cell receptor beta chains from one sample, sequenced in a study of blood T cells in healthy people across ages. Then a second PCR, running roughly 7 to 11 cycles, was carried out with a sample-barcoded 5' primer and a J-beta primer mix. TCRdb fed the 5' RACE reads into MiXCR, producing one record per CDR3 protein. The sample lists just over 1 million distinct CDR3 sequences; less than 50% were seen once. The sequenced material came from blood. The receptors shown here come from a woman between 55 and 75 years old in good health.

V usage is TRBV20-1 and J usage is TRBJ2-7; no clear D gene. Trimming removed 4 bases from V and 1 base from J, with 14 bases in between. Germline V gives CDR1 DFQATT, CDR2 SNEGSKA (reference sequence). The CDR3 has 14 amino acids. CDR3 residues: CSATLPSWSYEQYF. CDR3 DNA sequence: TGCAGTGCTACCCTACCCAGCTGGTCCTACGAGCAGTACTTC.

Only a few counts were recorded for this clonotype. The chain is built from TRBV7-9 and TRBJ2-7; no firm D call. The CDR3 covers 13 residues. Per the germline V gene, CDR1 is SEHNR and CDR2 is FQNEAQ (reference sequence). V was shortened by 4 bases and J by 2 bases, with 9 bases between the two germline ends. In nucleotides, the CDR3 is TGTGCCAGCAGCTCCCCCTGGACCTACGAGCAGTACTTC. It translates to CASSSPWTYEQYF. Using reference TRBV7-9 and TRBJ2-7 for the parts outside the CDR3, the full variable domain is DTGVSQNPRHKITKRGQNVTFRCDPISEHNRLYWYRQTLGQGPEFLTYFQNEAQLEKSRLLSDRFSAERPKGSFSTLEIQRTEQGDSAMYLCASSSPWTYEQYFGPGTRLTVT.

This clonotype was seen more than once but under ten times. J is TRBJ2-3 and V is TRBV5-4; possible D gene TRBD1, 5 bases. CDR3 length equals 16 residues. Germline V gives CDR1 SGHNT, CDR2 YYREEE (reference sequence). V lost 5 bases and J 0 bases, leaving 16 bases between the germline ends. CDR3 in amino acids: CASSSADSRSTDTQYF. In DNA form, the CDR3 reads TGTGCCAGCAGTTCGGCCGACAGCCGAAGCACAGATACGCAGTATTTT.